This T cell receptor (beta chain) was profiled in a study of response to subunit inactivated influenza vaccine. Whole-study results and caveats: The authors suggested that few new T cells are recruited per seasonal influenza vaccination.

The CDR3 is 16 residues long. V was shortened by 2 bases and J by 1 base, with 11 bases between the two germline ends. In germline, CDR1 is SGHVS, CDR2 FNYEAQ. One entry per CDR3 protein results from TCRdb running MiXCR on the RT-PCR reads. The sample comprises about 570,000 distinct CDR3 sequences, around 11% of which are singletons, and approximately 11% rests with the top ten. This clonotype turned up a few times. Its cognate antigen is unknown. This sample also belongs to another study, concerning T cells expressing NK-cell markers. That source notes: Making the TCR beta cDNA relied on 5'RACE template switching with UMIs. Each TCR beta repertoire originated in sorted T cells that were CD3+CD56+NKG2C+, CD3+CD56+NKG2C- or CD3+CD56-NKG2C+. The authors applied an anti-gamma-delta TCR antibody in several experiments, and it restricted sorting to alpha-beta TCR T cells. HCMV specificity of the expanded NKG2C+ T cell clones stayed unclear.

V usage is TRBV7-6 and J usage is TRBJ2-2; no definite D call. The sample in question was PBMCs from blood, obtained on the day of vaccination. The sequence was collected from a man over 45 who received an inactivated influenza vaccine. For the CDR3, the DNA is TGTGCCAGCAGCTTAAAATATAGAGAGAACACCGGGGAGCTGTTTTTT. Translation: CASSLKYRENTGELFF.